Shown below are 3 T cell receptor beta chains from a single sample sequenced in a study of T cells in narcolepsy. Only in-frame clones appear in the TCRdb table, and some are missing; sequencing was by immunoSEQ multiplex PCR. The table lists some 30,000 clones, about 85% of them singletons. Sequencing used CD45RA- memory CD4+ T cells from PBMCs. These receptors were collected from a human donor with narcolepsy.

Details on this clone: The identical CDR3 is also encoded by other nucleotide sequences in the sample. The V call is TRBV7-2, the J call TRBJ2-7; TRBD2 is a possible D gene (5 bases). Germline CDR1 reads SGHTA; CDR2 reads FQGNSA. Trimming took off 5 bases at V and 3 bases at J, with 11 bases between the two ends. The CDR3 is 13 residues long. Written as DNA, the CDR3 is TGTGCCAGCAGCCTAACTAGAGGCTACGAGCAGTACTTC. This gives the protein CASSLTRGYEQYF.

The J gene is TRBJ1-1, the V gene TRBV9, with D hard to call. Looked up from germline, CDR1 is SGDLS and CDR2 is YYNGEE. The CDR3 spans 15 residues. The V end was cut by 1 base, the J end by 1 base, with 11 bases between. This CDR3 reads CASSVSASSNTEAFF. The DNA of the CDR3 is TGTGCCAGCAGCGTAAGCGCCTCGTCGAACACTGAAGCTTTCTTT.

V gene TRBV6-5 combines with J gene TRBJ1-2; D is undetermined. There are 14 residues in the CDR3. The V end lost 6 bases, the J end lost 2 bases, and 13 bases lay between the germline ends. Looked up from germline, CDR1 is MNHEY and CDR2 is SVGAGI. CDR3 bases: TGTGCCAGCAGAGGTATTGGGCAGAACTATGGCTACACCTTC. It specifies CASRGIGQNYGYTF.